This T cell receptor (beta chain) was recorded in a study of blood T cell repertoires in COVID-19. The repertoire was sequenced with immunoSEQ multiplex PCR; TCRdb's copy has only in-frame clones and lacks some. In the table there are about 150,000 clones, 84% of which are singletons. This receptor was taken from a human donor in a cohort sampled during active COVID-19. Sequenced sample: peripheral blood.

The CDR3 DNA follows: TGTGCCAGCAGCCCGGCCACAGGGGGCACGAATTCACCCCTCCACTTT. It codes for CASSPATGGTNSPLHF. This chain joins TRBV5-4 and TRBJ1-6, with TRBD1 matching 9 bases. CDR1 and CDR2 (germline): SGHNT, YYREEE (reference sequence). Trimming cost V 4 bases and J 7 bases; bases outside gene matches: 9. The CDR3 has 16 amino acids.